This T cell receptor (beta chain) was found in a study of cytomegalovirus exposure and HLA in healthy donors. Overall study results and limits: The finding came from a later analysis; first-cohort TCR clusters tended to co-occur in the 110 or so validation repertoires. For most TCR sequences rarity was the rule, although some public TCRs occurred in many donors. According to the study, around 180 TCR beta chains were cytomegalovirus-associated.

The CDR3 has 14 amino acids. V was shortened by 6 bases and J by 8 bases, with 16 bases between the two germline ends. The germline gives CDR1 MNHEY, CDR2 SVGAGI. Donors came from a validation cohort of fewer than 150 subjects, distinct from the first 666-subject cohort. About this clone: The antigen remains undetermined.

Repertoires were generated with immunoSEQ multiplex PCR, while TCRdb's copy carries only in-frame clones and drops some. The table records around 100,000 clones, 85% of them present only once. Sequencing input: PBMCs. J is TRBJ1-4 and V is TRBV6-5, with a possible D match to TRBD1 (6 bases). The clonotype comes from a man between 18 and 29 years old in good health and CMV-seropositive. The CDR3 loop is CASSARKGGEKLFF. The CDR3 DNA is TGTGCCAGCAGCGCTCGTAAGGGGGGGGAAAAACTGTTTTTT.